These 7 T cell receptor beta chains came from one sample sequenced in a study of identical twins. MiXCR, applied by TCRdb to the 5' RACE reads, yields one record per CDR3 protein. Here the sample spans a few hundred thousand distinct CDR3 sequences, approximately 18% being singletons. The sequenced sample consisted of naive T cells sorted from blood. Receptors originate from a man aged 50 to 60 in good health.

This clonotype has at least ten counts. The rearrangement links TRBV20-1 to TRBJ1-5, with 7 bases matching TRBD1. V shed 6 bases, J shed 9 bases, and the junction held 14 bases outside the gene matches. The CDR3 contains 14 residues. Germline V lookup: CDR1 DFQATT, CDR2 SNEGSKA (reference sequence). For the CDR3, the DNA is TGCAGTGCCAGGGGGGGACAGTCATCAGCGCCCCAGCATTTT. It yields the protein CSARGGQSSAPQHF.

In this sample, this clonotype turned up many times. In DNA, the CDR3 is TGTGCCAGCAGCCCCGGGACAGGCAATGAGCAGTTCTTC. Protein sequence: CASSPGTGNEQFF. The chain has TRBV6-4 and TRBJ2-1, with TRBD1 identical over 8 bases. The V and J ends lost 6 bases and 6 bases, in that order; junction bases with no gene match: 4. From germline, CDR1 is MRHNA and CDR2 SNTAGT. The CDR3 is 13 residues long.

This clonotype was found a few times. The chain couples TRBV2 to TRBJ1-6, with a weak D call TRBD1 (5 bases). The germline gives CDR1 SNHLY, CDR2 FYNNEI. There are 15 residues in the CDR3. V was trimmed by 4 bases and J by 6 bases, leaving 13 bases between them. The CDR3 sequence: CASSASGAINSPLHF. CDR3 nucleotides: TGTGCCAGCAGTGCATCCGGGGCCATTAATTCACCCCTCCACTTT. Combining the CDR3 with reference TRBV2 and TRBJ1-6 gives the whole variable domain EPEVTQTPSHQVTQMGQEVILRCVPISNHLYFYWYRQILGQKVEFLVSFYNNEISEKSEIFDDQFSVERPDGSNFTLKIRSTKLEDSAMYFCASSASGAINSPLHFGNGTRLTVT.

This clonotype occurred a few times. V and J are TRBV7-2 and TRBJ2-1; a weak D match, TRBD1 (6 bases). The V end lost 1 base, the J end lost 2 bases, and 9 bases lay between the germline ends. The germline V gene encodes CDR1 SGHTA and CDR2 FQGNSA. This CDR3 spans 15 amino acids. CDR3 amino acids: CASSLVWDTYNEQFF. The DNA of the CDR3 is TGTGCCAGCAGCTTAGTTTGGGACACCTACAATGAGCAGTTCTTC.

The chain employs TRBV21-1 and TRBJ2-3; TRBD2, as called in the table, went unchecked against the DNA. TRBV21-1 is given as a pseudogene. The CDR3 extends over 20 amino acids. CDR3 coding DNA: TGTGCCAGCAGCAACATACAGGGGGCTCGGTCTAGCGGGAGATCAGATACGCAGTATTTT. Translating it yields CASSNIQGARSSGRSDTQYF.

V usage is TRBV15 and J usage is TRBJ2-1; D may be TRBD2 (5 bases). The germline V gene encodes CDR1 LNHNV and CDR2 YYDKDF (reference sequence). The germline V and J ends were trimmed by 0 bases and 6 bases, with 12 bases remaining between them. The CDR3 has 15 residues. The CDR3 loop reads CATSRETSIRNEQFF. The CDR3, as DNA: TGTGCCACCAGCAGAGAAACTAGTATCCGCAATGAGCAGTTCTTC.

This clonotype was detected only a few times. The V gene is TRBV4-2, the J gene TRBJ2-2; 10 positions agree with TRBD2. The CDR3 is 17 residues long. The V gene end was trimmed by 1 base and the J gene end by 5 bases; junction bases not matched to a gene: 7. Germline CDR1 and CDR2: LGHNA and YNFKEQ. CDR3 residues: CASSQGLAGAWTGELFF. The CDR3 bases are TGTGCCAGCAGCCAAGGCCTAGCGGGGGCATGGACCGGGGAGCTGTTTTTT.